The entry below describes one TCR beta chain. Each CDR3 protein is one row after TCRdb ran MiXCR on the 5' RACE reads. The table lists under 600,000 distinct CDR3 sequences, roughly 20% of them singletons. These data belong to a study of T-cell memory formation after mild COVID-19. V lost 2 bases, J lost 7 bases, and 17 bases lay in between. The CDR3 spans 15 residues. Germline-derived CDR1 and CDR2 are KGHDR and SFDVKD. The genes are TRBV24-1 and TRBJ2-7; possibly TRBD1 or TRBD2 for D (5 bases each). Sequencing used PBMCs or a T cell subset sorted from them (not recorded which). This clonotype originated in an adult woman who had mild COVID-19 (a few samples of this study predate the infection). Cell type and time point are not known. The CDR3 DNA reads TGTGCCACCAGTGATTCCTCTGGGGGAAAGTGGGAGCAGTACTTC. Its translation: CATSDSSGGKWEQYF.